A selection of T cell receptor beta chains follows, all from one sample in a study of blood T cell repertoires in COVID-19. Some clones are missing from TCRdb's copy, which holds only in-frame ones; the method was immunoSEQ multiplex PCR. This table holds approximately 210,000 clones, roughly 85% found once. The sequenced material came from peripheral blood. The receptors were gathered from a young man who had recovered from COVID-19. CDR3s include the opening cysteine and the closing phenylalanine or tryptophan. The order of the fields is J gene, clone size, D gene, V gene, CDR3 protein, CDR3 DNA. D genes are given only for firm matches. Size is omitted from some rows. Given values are once, few, many or a class for expanded clones.

TRBJ2-2 few TRBD2 TRBV5-1 CASSSRLAGNTGELFF TGCGCCAGCAGCTCCCGACTAGCGGGAAACACCGGGGAGCTGTTTTTT
TRBJ2-3 - TRBD2 TRBV20-1 CSASPPRTRGGTDTQYF TGCAGTGCTAGTCCCCCGCGGACGCGGGGGGGCACAGATACGCAGTATTTT
TRBJ1-1 - - TRBV25-1 CASSELHTEAFF TGTGCCAGCAGTGAACTACACACTGAAGCTTTCTTT
TRBJ2-3 once TRBD2 TRBV3-1/TRBV3-2 CASSQDPLGGGYGTDTQYF TGTGCCAGCAGCCAAGATCCACTAGGCGGGGGGTATGGGACAGATACGCAGTATTTT
TRBJ1-4 - TRBD1 TRBV29-1 CSVRDRGPGEKLFF TGCAGCGTGCGGGACAGGGGGCCCGGTGAAAAACTGTTTTTT
TRBJ1-3 - - TRBV30 CAWSVQGGLSDTIYF TGTGCCTGGAGTGTACAGGGTGGATTGTCGGACACCATATATTTT
TRBJ2-5 - - TRBV7-9 CASSSGRRGRRETQYF TGTGCCAGCAGCTCGGGGCGGAGGGGGCGCAGAGAGACCCAGTACTTC
TRBJ1-3 - - TRBV7-6 CASSLGETGPRTIYF TGTGCCAGCAGCTTAGGGGAGACAGGCCCGAGGACCATATATTTT
TRBJ1-5 - - TRBV14 CASSQGGLQHF TGTGCCAGCAGCCAAGGAGGACTCCAGCATTTT
TRBJ1-2 few TRBD1 TRBV29-1 CSVEDRDYGYTF TGCAGCGTCGAGGACAGGGACTATGGCTACACCTTC
TRBJ2-3 - TRBD2 TRBV19 CASSIASGGAGDTQYF TGTGCCAGTAGTATAGCTAGCGGGGGGGCCGGGGATACGCAGTATTTT
TRBJ2-7 - TRBD2 TRBV3-1/TRBV3-2 CASSKLTSGTYEQYF TGTGCCAGCAGCAAACTCACTAGCGGGACCTACGAGCAGTACTTC
TRBJ1-2 - - TRBV19 CASSIELQGPYGYTF TGTGCCAGTAGTATAGAGTTACAGGGTCCCTATGGCTACACCTTC
TRBJ1-1 - - TRBV5-4 CASGQGTEAFF TGTGCCAGCGGCCAGGGTACTGAAGCTTTCTTT
TRBJ2-7 - - TRBV28 CASSLEKLEQYF TGTGCCAGCAGTTTAGAGAAGCTCGAGCAGTACTTC
TRBJ1-2 - - TRBV7-9 CASSLGQSERGYTF TGTGCCAGCAGCTTAGGACAGTCTGAAAGAGGCTACACCTTC
TRBJ2-7 once - TRBV2 CAGAGQSTYEQYF TGTGCCGGCGCGGGACAGTCGACCTACGAGCAGTACTTC
TRBJ2-7 - - TRBV19 CASSIGGSGASYEQYF TGTGCCAGTAGTATTGGTGGGTCGGGTGCGTCCTACGAGCAGTACTTC
TRBJ1-5 - TRBD1 TRBV4-1 CASSQDWGPGGAGNQPQHF TGCGCCAGCAGCCAAGATTGGGGCCCAGGGGGCGCAGGCAATCAGCCCCAGCATTTT
TRBJ2-5 - - TRBV4-1 CASSETTGSGETQYF TGCGCCAGCAGTGAAACTACGGGGTCGGGAGAGACCCAGTACTTC
TRBJ2-1 - - TRBV5-1 CASSARDPTGEQFF TGCGCCAGCAGCGCGCGGGACCCTACAGGTGAGCAGTTCTTC
TRBJ2-3 - TRBD1 TRBV5-1 CASSVGQSTDTQYF TGCGCCAGCAGCGTGGGACAGAGCACAGATACGCAGTATTTT
TRBJ2-5 - TRBD2 TRBV6-1 CASSEGRGRRETQYF TGTGCCAGCAGTGAGGGGCGGGGGAGACGAGAGACCCAGTACTTC
TRBJ2-1 - TRBD1 TRBV5-1 CASSFKGQGAYNEQFF TGCGCCAGCAGCTTCAAGGGACAGGGGGCTTACAATGAGCAGTTCTTC
TRBJ1-1 - - TRBV19 CASGSARTEAFF TGTGCCAGTGGAAGCGCGCGGACTGAAGCTTTCTTT
TRBJ2-1 - TRBD2 TRBV10-1 CASSEYDGGARTEQFF TGCGCCAGCAGTGAGTATGACGGGGGGGCCCGTACCGAGCAGTTCTTC
TRBJ2-5 - TRBD2 TRBV6-5 CASSHWRGAQETQYF TGTGCCAGCAGCCACTGGCGGGGGGCCCAAGAGACCCAGTACTTC
TRBJ2-3 - - TRBV11-2 CASSLIGGASTDTQYF TGTGCCAGCAGCTTAATCGGCGGGGCAAGCACAGATACGCAGTATTTT
TRBJ1-1 - - TRBV29-1 CSLSGRSNTEAFF TGCAGCCTCAGCGGACGGTCGAACACTGAAGCTTTCTTT
TRBJ2-5 - - TRBV19 CASSWGPGAQYF TGTGCCAGTAGTTGGGGCCCGGGGGCCCAGTACTTC
TRBJ2-5 - - TRBV28 CASTLTGRETQYF TGTGCCAGCACCTTAACAGGGCGGGAGACCCAGTACTTC
TRBJ2-3 - - TRBV11-3 CASSLRGYTDTQYF TGTGCCAGCAGCTTAAGGGGGTACACAGATACGCAGTATTTT
TRBJ1-2 - - TRBV3-1/TRBV3-2 CASSQEEAGNGYTF TGTGCCAGCAGCCAAGAAGAGGCGGGGAATGGCTACACCTTC
TRBJ1-2 once - TRBV6-5 CASSLTGFDGYTF TGTGCCAGCAGTCTCACAGGGTTCGATGGCTACACCTTC
TRBJ2-2 - TRBD1 TRBV6-5 CASRGQGSTGELFF TGTGCCAGCAGGGGACAGGGATCCACCGGGGAGCTGTTTTTT
TRBJ1-1 once TRBD1 TRBV7-9 CASSPWDRYSVGGAFF TGTGCCAGCAGCCCATGGGACAGGTATAGTGTTGGTGGGGCTTTCTTT
TRBJ1-1 - - TRBV27 CASSRQGYTEAFF TGTGCCAGCAGTCGGCAGGGGTACACTGAAGCTTTCTTT
TRBJ1-3 - - TRBV11-2 CASSLPRGWAGNTIYF TGTGCCAGCAGCTTACCCAGGGGTTGGGCTGGAAACACCATATATTTT
TRBJ2-5 - TRBD2 TRBV7-8 CASSFRTSGAGRETQYF TGTGCCAGCAGCTTCCGGACTAGCGGGGCCGGGAGGGAGACCCAGTACTTC
TRBJ1-1 - TRBD1 TRBV4-1 CASSQYDREAAEAFF TGCGCCAGCAGCCAATATGACAGGGAAGCGGCTGAAGCTTTCTTT
TRBJ2-1 - TRBD2 TRBV6-5 CASMIGGGGPEQFF TGTGCCAGCATGATTGGCGGCGGGGGGCCTGAGCAGTTCTTC
TRBJ1-1 - TRBD1 TRBV10-3 CAIQGVQSTEAFF TGTGCCATTCAGGGGGTGCAGAGTACTGAAGCTTTCTTT
TRBJ2-5 few - TRBV7-9 CASSLALVRVGETQYF TGTGCCAGCAGCTTAGCCCTAGTTCGGGTAGGAGAGACCCAGTACTTC
TRBJ1-1 - - TRBV21-1 CASSDRGQFEAFF TGTGCCAGCAGCGACAGGGGGCAATTTGAAGCTTTCTTT
TRBJ2-2 once TRBD1 TRBV4-3 CASKLGQGPNTGELFF TGCGCCAGCAAATTGGGACAGGGACCGAACACCGGGGAGCTGTTTTTT
TRBJ1-3 - TRBD1 TRBV19 CASSIGQGDLSGNTIYF TGTGCCAGTAGTATTGGACAGGGGGATCTTTCTGGAAACACCATATATTTT
TRBJ2-3 - - TRBV9 CASSLPLSSPVTDTQYF TGTGCCAGCAGCTTGCCACTATCTTCCCCGGTCACAGATACGCAGTATTTT
TRBJ1-2 - - TRBV9 CASSVATRGESSYGYTF TGTGCCAGCAGCGTAGCTACAAGGGGCGAGTCAAGCTATGGCTACACCTTC